The 16 T cell receptor beta chains below were found in one sample sequenced in a study of early T cells in non-severe SARS-CoV-2 infection. TCRdb recomputed calls from the 5' RACE reads with MiXCR, one row per CDR3 protein. The top ten hold around 14% of the sample, which has about 52,000 distinct CDR3 sequences, approximately 11% seen once. Sequences were obtained from whole blood. Every receptor here comes from an adult who was a healthcare worker with PCR-confirmed SARS-CoV-2 infection or an uninfected control (not recorded which).

This chain connects TRBV6-6 to TRBJ2-7; D is unclear. Germline-derived CDR1 and CDR2 are MNHNY and SVGAGI (reference sequence). The CDR3 has 13 amino acids. The ends were cut back, 5 bases at V and 7 bases at J, with 15 bases in the middle. The DNA for the CDR3 is TGTGCCAGCAGTCAGAAGATACGTGGGGAGCAGTACTTC. Protein: CASSQKIRGEQYF.

This clonotype came up many times. For the CDR3, the DNA is TGTGCCAGCAGTTCTGGAGGTTCCTACGAGCAGTACTTC. Translated: CASSSGGSYEQYF. The J gene is TRBJ2-7, the V gene TRBV6-5; D is perhaps TRBD2 (5 bases). The V and J ends lost 4 bases and 1 base respectively, with 8 bases between them. Germline V gene sequence: CDR1 MNHEY, CDR2 SVGAGI. The CDR3 extends over 13 amino acids.

This clonotype showed up many times. This chain uses TRBV4-2 with TRBJ2-2; possible D gene TRBD2, 5 bases. Germline loops: CDR1 LGHNA, CDR2 YNFKEQ. The CDR3 loop spans 16 amino acids. V was cut by 0 bases and J by 4 bases, with 12 bases left in between. CDR3 bases: TGTGCCAGCAGCCAAGAAGGAGGTGAACCCACCGGGGAGCTGTTTTTT. It codes for CASSQEGGEPTGELFF.

Ten or more counts support this clonotype. The chain is built from TRBV6-6 and TRBJ1-5; unclear D gene. This CDR3 region has 14 residues. Trimming removed 2 bases at V and 4 bases at J, with 9 bases between. Germline-derived CDR1 and CDR2 are MNHNY and SVGAGI (reference sequence). The CDR3 region has the DNA TGTGCCAGCAGTTACCTCCAGGTTAATCAGCCCCAGCATTTT. Protein product: CASSYLQVNQPQHF.

This clonotype has ten or more counts. The genes are TRBV28 and TRBJ2-7; D is tentatively TRBD1 or TRBD2 (5 bases each). Trimming left V 3 bases short and J 2 bases short, with 14 bases between. This CDR3 is built from 15 residues. Germline CDR1 and CDR2: MDHEN and SYDVKM. The CDR3 DNA follows: TGTGCCAGCAGTTTTTCAGGGAGAGGGACCTACGAGCAGTACTTC. Its translation: CASSFSGRGTYEQYF.

The rearrangement links TRBV14 to TRBJ1-1; 10 positions match TRBD1. The CDR3 contains 16 residues. V lost 4 bases to trimming and J lost 5 bases; unmatched junction nucleotides: 10. Germline assignment: CDR1 SGHDN and CDR2 FVKESK. CDR3 nucleotide sequence: TGTGCCAGCAGCCTGACGGGACAGGGGTACTCGACTGAAGCTTTCTTT. This gives the protein CASSLTGQGYSTEAFF.

The genes are TRBV20-1 and TRBJ2-3, with TRBD2 matching over 7 bases. CDR1 DFQATT and CDR2 SNEGSKA come from the germline V gene (reference sequence). This CDR3 spans 17 amino acids. V was pared by 3 bases and J by 3 bases, with 15 bases of the junction left unmatched. CDR3 sequence: CSASRTLPGLFTDTQYF. The CDR3, as DNA: TGCAGTGCTAGCCGGACTCTACCGGGACTATTTACAGATACGCAGTATTTT.

The rearrangement links TRBV7-2 to TRBJ2-7, with 7 bases lining up with TRBD1. CDR1 and CDR2 (germline): SGHTA, FQGNSA. J was trimmed by 6 bases and V by 2 bases; bases with no gene match: 4. This CDR3 contains 13 residues. CDR3 sequence: CASSLLQGLEQYF. Written as DNA, the CDR3 is TGTGCCAGCAGCTTATTACAGGGGCTCGAGCAGTACTTC.

The chain employs TRBV5-6 and TRBJ1-3; D gene uncertain. The CDR3 has 13 amino acids. CDR1 and CDR2 from the germline V gene are SGHDT and YYEEEE. V was trimmed by 4 bases and J by 2 bases, leaving 7 bases between them. CDR3 residues: CASSLGPGNTIYF. The CDR3, as DNA: TGTGCCAGCAGCCTGGGCCCTGGAAACACCATATATTTT.

This clonotype was counted only a few times. The CDR3 region is CASSGATHLSEQYF. CDR3 sequence (DNA): TGTGCCAGCAGTGGGGCTACCCATCTCTCCGAGCAGTACTTC. This chain uses TRBV27 with TRBJ2-7; a possible D gene is TRBD1 (5 bases). Germline CDR1 reads MNHEY; CDR2 reads SMNVEV (reference sequence). V dropped 5 bases and J dropped 6 bases, with 17 bases sitting between them. The CDR3 totals 14 residues.

J is TRBJ2-7 and V is TRBV20-1; D might be TRBD2 (5 bases). V dropped 5 bases and J dropped 7 bases, with 15 bases sitting between them. This CDR3 has 12 residues. CDR1 is DFQATT and CDR2 is SNEGSKA in the germline V gene (reference sequence). The CDR3 sequence is CSASGLIGEQYF. The CDR3 coding sequence is TGCAGTGCTTCAGGACTTATCGGGGAGCAGTACTTC.

The gene calls are TRBV11-2 and TRBJ2-3; 16 bases are shared with TRBD2. This CDR3 contains 19 residues. Per germline, CDR1 SGHAT and CDR2 FQNNGV. V lost 5 bases to trimming and J lost 3 bases; unmatched junction nucleotides: 11. CDR3 DNA sequence: TGTGCCAGCAGCGAACACCCGGGACTAGCGGGGGGGCCTACAGATACGCAGTATTTT. Its protein is CASSEHPGLAGGPTDTQYF.

This clonotype has only a few counts. The chain employs TRBV7-2 and TRBJ2-2; TRBD2 matches at 9 bases. The ends lost 1 base at V and 6 bases at J; junction bases unmatched: 6. The length of the CDR3 is 16 residues. The V gene's germline CDR1 is SGHTA and CDR2 FQGNSA. In DNA form, the CDR3 reads TGTGCCAGCAGCTTAGACCCTAGCGGGGCAGCCGGGGAGCTGTTTTTT. Protein sequence: CASSLDPSGAAGELFF.

The chain employs TRBV5-5 and TRBJ2-2; TRBD1 matches 9 bases. Trimming took 4 bases from V and 5 from J; bases not matched to a gene: 9. Germline V gene lookup returns CDR1 SGHKS and CDR2 YYEKEE (reference sequence). The length of the CDR3 is 16 residues. In DNA, the CDR3 is TGTGCCAGCAGCCCCGGCCGGACAGGGGAGACCGGGGAGCTGTTTTTT. Amino acid sequence: CASSPGRTGETGELFF.

The genes are TRBV11-2 and TRBJ1-4, with D tentatively TRBD1 (5 bases). The germline gives CDR1 SGHAT, CDR2 FQNNGV. The V gene lost 4 bases and the J gene lost 8 bases, with 17 bases spanning the gap. The CDR3 is 15 amino acids. Here the CDR3 DNA reads TGTGCCAGCAGCTCCTTGGCAGGGTGGGAGGAAAAACTGTTTTTT. Its translation is CASSSLAGWEEKLFF.

The V call is TRBV30, the J call TRBJ2-3, with 15 bases matching TRBD2. This CDR3 spans 16 amino acids. V dropped 2 bases and J dropped 4; count of bases not matched to a gene: 4. Germline CDR1 GTSNPN, CDR2 SVGIG (reference sequence). Here the CDR3 reads CAWSPGLAGGPDTQYF. CDR3 DNA: TGTGCCTGGAGTCCCGGACTAGCGGGGGGGCCAGATACGCAGTATTTT.